This TCR beta chain was captured in a study of monozygotic twins with inflammatory bowel disease. Germline V gives CDR1 DFQATT, CDR2 SNEGSKA (reference sequence). CDR3 size: 14 residues. Nested PCRs (about 15 and 9 cycles, two total) were applied to TCRalpha and TCRbeta cDNA. After re-calling the 5' RACE reads, TCRdb lists one entry per CDR3 protein, DNA absent. The sample holds 420,000 or so distinct CDR3 sequences. Source material: blood. The J gene is TRBJ2-3, the V gene TRBV20-1; with no DNA, the TCRdb D assignment of TRBD1 cannot be verified. The receptor's source is a human donor with ulcerative colitis or Crohn's disease, or a healthy co-twin of an affected twin (not recorded which). This chain's CDR3 is CSALLDSVGDTQYF.